Included here is one T cell receptor beta chain sequence, with context. Its antigen is not known. Coverage ceases 3 residues before the CDR3 finishes, and the germline J gene fills in the end. The data derive from a study of T cell clonality in common variable immunodeficiency. Study outcomes and limitations: CVID subjects shared fewer TCRbeta clones than healthy controls did. Patient heterogeneity in the CVID cohort limited correlations between repertoire features and clinical complications.

Germline CDR1 is SNHLY and CDR2 is FYNNEI. CDR3 length: 12 residues. V was pared by 10 bases and J by 4 bases, with 11 bases between. Each donor provided about 4.5 to 9 ml of heparinized whole blood. The assay was immunoSEQ multiplex PCR, and TCRdb's table has in-frame clones only and misses some. The record shows around 50,000 clones for this sample, with no singletons present. The sequencing sample was made of peripheral blood mononuclear cells. The sequence was collected from a person aged 18 to 69 in good health. V usage is TRBV2 and J usage is TRBJ2-1, with D unresolved. CDR3 DNA (partial): TGTGCCAACTTGATAGATTACAATGAG. Translated: CANLIDYNE. The whole CDR3 region reads CANLIDYNEQFF.